Listed below are T cell receptor beta chains from one sample, sequenced in a study of T cells in localized non-small cell lung cancer. Data came from immunoSEQ multiplex PCR; TCRdb stores just in-frame clones and leaves some out. The sample has approximately 29,000 clones; about four fifths are singletons. The sequences come from peripheral blood mononuclear cells, collected before any cancer treatment. Every receptor here comes from a man aged 40-75 years with stage III lung adenocarcinoma. CDR3s leave out the opening cysteine and the closing phenylalanine or tryptophan. D genes are given only for firm matches.

v_gene: TRBV28; d_gene: TRBD2; CDR3aa: ASRSGLAGDTQY
v_gene: TRBV19; d_gene: NA; CDR3aa: ASSMGRRSTEAF
v_gene: TRBV6-6; d_gene: NA; CDR3aa: ASSSPGTRDSPLH
v_gene: TRBV10-2; d_gene: NA; CDR3aa: ASSEPFRVGYGYT
v_gene: TRBV1; d_gene: NA; CDR3aa: TSSQDIILMDSSSYNEQF
v_gene: TRBV10-2; d_gene: NA; CDR3aa: ASKSGVNQPQH
v_gene: TRBV6-5; d_gene: NA; CDR3aa: ASSRRGGMNTEAF
v_gene: TRBV19; d_gene: NA; CDR3aa: ASSIWGSKQETQY
v_gene: TRBV5-4; d_gene: NA; CDR3aa: ANSLVRYQGGNEQF
v_gene: TRBV4-1; d_gene: NA; CDR3aa: ASSQGTVATNEKLF
v_gene: TRBV18; d_gene: TRBD1; CDR3aa: ASSPGQGGEKLF
v_gene: TRBV28; d_gene: NA; CDR3aa: ASSFGGDRRRPQH
v_gene: TRBV6-6; d_gene: TRBD1; CDR3aa: ASSSDRLLNTEAF
v_gene: TRBV11-2; d_gene: NA; CDR3aa: ASSPLRGDNVLT
v_gene: TRBV29-1; d_gene: NA; CDR3aa: SVVGARVTEAF
v_gene: TRBV20-1; d_gene: NA; CDR3aa: SARGTYEQY
v_gene: TRBV11-1; d_gene: NA; CDR3aa: ASSTGRAPGANVLT
v_gene: TRBV5-1; d_gene: NA; CDR3aa: ASRTGNTGELF
v_gene: TRBV11-2; d_gene: TRBD1; CDR3aa: ASSVRDRGNSPLH
v_gene: TRBV4-2; d_gene: NA; CDR3aa: ASSQSEVPGSGNTIY
v_gene: TRBV18; d_gene: NA; CDR3aa: ASSPPSLSSYNEQF
v_gene: TRBV19; d_gene: NA; CDR3aa: ASSIADSTDTQY
v_gene: TRBV28; d_gene: NA; CDR3aa: ASKRFYEQY
v_gene: TRBV6-5; d_gene: TRBD2; CDR3aa: ASMRTSFYNEQF
v_gene: TRBV6-6; d_gene: NA; CDR3aa: ASSYGTEAF
v_gene: TRBV6-5; d_gene: NA; CDR3aa: ASSSSWDLINSPLH
v_gene: TRBV5-4; d_gene: TRBD2; CDR3aa: ASSLRTSGRRLETQY
v_gene: TRBV27; d_gene: NA; CDR3aa: ASRASGTDTQY
v_gene: TRBV29-1; d_gene: TRBD2; CDR3aa: SVEASGGATDEQF
v_gene: TRBV4-1; d_gene: NA; CDR3aa: ASSRAPIAQGGVYSPLH
v_gene: TRBV7-3; d_gene: NA; CDR3aa: ASSLSGGSGELF
v_gene: TRBV5-1; d_gene: TRBD1; CDR3aa: ASRWTGEMENIQY
v_gene: TRBV27; d_gene: NA; CDR3aa: ASSSRGNYGYT
v_gene: TRBV6-6; d_gene: TRBD1; CDR3aa: ASSRDRVSWGTQY
v_gene: TRBV5-1; d_gene: NA; CDR3aa: ASSPDVSSYNEQF
v_gene: TRBV5-1; d_gene: NA; CDR3aa: ASRRAGSSYNEQF
v_gene: TRBV15; d_gene: TRBD1; CDR3aa: ATSRDLGTDGNTEAF
v_gene: TRBV28; d_gene: NA; CDR3aa: ASLKWSGVGSEQF
v_gene: TRBV5-6; d_gene: TRBD1; CDR3aa: ASSSTGAGNTIY
v_gene: TRBV7-6; d_gene: NA; CDR3aa: ASSLAVSTEAF
v_gene: TRBV7-9; d_gene: NA; CDR3aa: ASSRGGGYDGYT
v_gene: TRBV11-2; d_gene: TRBD1; CDR3aa: ASSSQGVTEAF
v_gene: TRBV27; d_gene: TRBD1; CDR3aa: ASSLYGGRGSASNQPQH
v_gene: TRBV28; d_gene: NA; CDR3aa: ASSGDRGAF
v_gene: TRBV7-2; d_gene: NA; CDR3aa: ASSPSTDTQY
v_gene: TRBV6-5; d_gene: TRBD2; CDR3aa: ASSSTSGRTYNEQF
v_gene: TRBV6-5; d_gene: NA; CDR3aa: ASSYSTGTEAF
v_gene: TRBV10-2; d_gene: TRBD2; CDR3aa: ATTSGRSNEQF
v_gene: TRBV5-1; d_gene: NA; CDR3aa: ASSRDRSFSYT
v_gene: TRBV4-2; d_gene: NA; CDR3aa: ASSPAGMETDTQY
v_gene: TRBV27; d_gene: NA; CDR3aa: ASSSYRERNTGELF
v_gene: TRBV2; d_gene: NA; CDR3aa: ASSEIENTEAF
v_gene: TRBV5-4; d_gene: NA; CDR3aa: ASSYGGGYEQY
v_gene: TRBV28; d_gene: TRBD1; CDR3aa: ASSLSGTGGEKLF
v_gene: TRBV6-1; d_gene: TRBD2; CDR3aa: ASSERAGGPTGELF
v_gene: TRBV28; d_gene: NA; CDR3aa: ASRPSAGPPQH
v_gene: TRBV30; d_gene: TRBD1; CDR3aa: AWSVRGQGSQPQH
v_gene: TRBV7-9; d_gene: NA; CDR3aa: ATRGPGTGEQY